Presented here are 21 T cell receptor beta chains from one specimen sequenced in a study of regulatory T cells in long-lasting Graves disease. CDR3 regions were amplified by Arm-PCR using iRepertoire HTBI primers to build TCR beta libraries. TCRdb re-called the multiplex PCR reads with MiXCR, one entry per CDR3 protein. The repertoire includes fewer than 400,000 distinct CDR3 sequences, under 25% of them detected once, and about a fifth sits in the top ten. The time point was: persistent/refractory GD, antithyroid drugs over 5 years with positive TRAb. PBMCs provided the RNA from which the TCR library was made. The source was peripheral blood mononuclear cells (PBMCs), collected when the disease was refractory, from a patient treated with antithyroid drugs. The receptors originated from a female donor with Graves disease.

This rearrangement joins TRBV7-2 to TRBJ2-2; D unclear. Trimming pared 1 base from V and 2 bases from J, leaving 5 bases between. From germline, CDR1 is SGHTA and CDR2 FQGNSA. This CDR3 is 14 amino acids long. CDR3 amino acids: CASSLVLNTGELFF. The DNA for the CDR3 is TGTGCCAGCAGCTTAGTTTTAAACACCGGGGAGCTGTTTTTT.

This clonotype was found a few times. The chain joins TRBV5-1 to TRBJ2-7; 8 bases map to TRBD1. The CDR3 spans 15 residues. The germline CDR1 and CDR2 sequences are SGHRS and YFSETQ. The V segment lost 2 bases and the J segment 4 bases; nucleotides outside the gene matches: 8. The CDR3 protein is CASSLLQGAGYEQYF. The CDR3 nucleotides read TGCGCCAGCAGCTTACTGCAGGGGGCGGGATACGAGCAGTACTTC.

This CDR3 reads CSVEDRGGRAEAFF. In DNA form, the CDR3 reads TGCAGCGTTGAAGATCGTGGAGGGAGGGCTGAAGCTTTCTTT. The rearrangement joins TRBV29-1 to TRBJ1-1; D remains unclear. CDR1 SQVTM and CDR2 ANQGSEA come from the germline V gene. Trimming cost V 0 bases and J 6 bases, with 14 bases left between them. This CDR3 region has 14 residues.

This clonotype was seen repeatedly, ten times or more. The genes are TRBV3-1 and TRBJ1-5; D is unresolved. The length of the CDR3 is 14 residues. Germline-derived CDR1 and CDR2 are LGHDT and YNNKEL (reference sequence). The V gene lost 1 base and the J gene lost 0 bases, with 4 bases spanning the gap. CDR3 DNA: TGTGCCAGCAGCCAAGGGGTTAGCAATCAGCCCCAGCATTTT. It yields the protein CASSQGVSNQPQHF.

The chain employs TRBV20-1 and TRBJ2-7, with D possibly called TRBD1 or TRBD2 (5 bases each). Trimming left V 5 bases short and J 5 bases short, with 19 bases between. The germline V gene encodes CDR1 DFQATT and CDR2 SNEGSKA (reference sequence). CDR3 size: 14 residues. The CDR3 sequence: CSAPRLGDLDEQYF. CDR3 nucleotide sequence: TGCAGTGCTCCCCGACTGGGGGACCTAGACGAGCAGTACTTC.

CDR3 nucleotides: TGTGCCAGTAGTACTCGAAGACTAGCTAGGGGTAATGAGCAGTTCTTC. Protein sequence: CASSTRRLARGNEQFF. V usage is TRBV19 and J usage is TRBJ2-1; 7 bases fit TRBD2. The CDR3 contains 16 residues. V gave up 4 bases and J gave up 7 bases; unmatched junction bases: 13. Germline V CDR1 and CDR2: LNHDA, SQIVND (reference sequence). The full variable domain, rest sourced from reference TRBV19 and TRBJ2-1, is DGGITQSPKYLFRKEGQNVTLSCEQNLNHDAMYWYRQDPGQGLRLIYYSQIVNDFQKGDIAEGYSVSREKKESFPLTVTSAQKNPTAFYLCASSTRRLARGNEQFFGPGTRLTVL.

The chain recombines TRBV19 with TRBJ1-2, with 8 bases fitting TRBD1. The germline CDR1 and CDR2 sequences are LNHDA and SQIVND (reference sequence). Unmatched junction bases numbered 7, after V lost 4 bases and J lost 3 bases. This CDR3 has 15 amino acids. The CDR3 sequence: CASSTSGGQDYGYTF. Here the CDR3 DNA reads TGTGCCAGTAGTACCTCAGGGGGCCAGGACTATGGCTACACCTTC.

The J gene is TRBJ2-1, the V gene TRBV2, with 10 bases identical to TRBD1. V lost 5 bases to trimming and J lost 7 bases; unmatched junction nucleotides: 5. CDR1 is SNHLY and CDR2 is FYNNEI in the germline V gene. CDR3 length: 14 residues. The CDR3 is CASSSGTGDNEQFF. The CDR3 DNA sequence: TGTGCCAGCAGTTCCGGGACAGGGGATAATGAGCAGTTCTTC.

This chain links TRBV12-3 or TRBV12-4 with TRBJ2-7; TRBD1 matches 7 bases. J was trimmed by 3 bases and V by 3 bases; bases with no gene match: 11. The CDR3 totals 16 residues. CDR3 coding DNA: TGTGCCAGCAGTTTGGGGCCGGGACAGCTATTCTACGAGCAGTACTTC. It translates to CASSLGPGQLFYEQYF.

The genes are TRBV7-9 and TRBJ2-7; D perhaps matches TRBD2 (6 bases). The CDR3 runs to 15 residues. V lost 5 bases and J lost 0, with 14 bases in between. Germline CDR1 is SEHNR and CDR2 is FQNEAQ (reference sequence). CDR3 DNA: TGTGCCAGCAGCCCGTCCCCTAGCGTCTCCTACGAGCAGTACTTC. Its translation: CASSPSPSVSYEQYF. The whole variable domain, filled in from reference TRBV7-9 and TRBJ2-7, reads DTGVSQNPRHKITKRGQNVTFRCDPISEHNRLYWYRQTLGQGPEFLTYFQNEAQLEKSRLLSDRFSAERPKGSFSTLEIQRTEQGDSAMYLCASSPSPSVSYEQYFGPGTRLTVT.

This clonotype was counted ten times or more. The V call is TRBV12-3 or TRBV12-4, the J call TRBJ2-2; tentatively, D is TRBD1 or TRBD2 (5 bases each). The CDR3 totals 15 residues. V was clipped by 6 bases and J by 4 bases, with 15 bases between them. The CDR3 loop is CASSSGGGPTGELFF. The CDR3 DNA sequence: TGTGCCAGCAGCTCGGGTGGGGGTCCCACCGGGGAGCTGTTTTTT.

The chain recombines TRBV5-5 with TRBJ1-1; a weak D match, TRBD1 (5 bases). Per germline, CDR1 SGHKS and CDR2 YYEKEE (reference sequence). The CDR3 spans 13 residues. The V end was cut by 3 bases, the J end by 5 bases, with 11 bases between. CDR3 sequence reads: CASSWVRGTEAFF. Written as DNA, the CDR3 is TGTGCCAGCAGCTGGGTGCGGGGGACTGAAGCTTTCTTT.

This clonotype was counted at least ten times. The chain has TRBV27 and TRBJ2-7; D might be TRBD1 or TRBD2, each matching 5 bases. The CDR3 consists of 15 residues. V lost 3 bases, J lost 4 bases, and 16 bases lay in between. CDR1 and CDR2 (germline): MNHEY, SMNVEV (reference sequence). CDR3 sequence (DNA): TGTGCCAGCAGTTTCTCGGGACGGACATATTACGAGCAGTACTTC. This translates into CASSFSGRTYYEQYF.

At least ten counts were recorded for this clonotype. The chain uses TRBV12-3 or TRBV12-4 and TRBJ1-6; 9 bases are shared with TRBD1. This CDR3 contains 15 residues. Trimming cost V 3 bases and J 8 bases; bases outside gene matches: 5. Written as DNA, the CDR3 is TGTGCCAGCAGTTTTTGGGACAGGGAGGATTCACCCCTCCACTTT. Translating gives CASSFWDREDSPLHF.

The chain carries TRBV19 and TRBJ2-1, with D perhaps matching TRBD1 (6 bases). CDR3 length equals 14 residues. In germline, CDR1 is LNHDA, CDR2 SQIVND (reference sequence). Deletions cut 7 bases from V and 6 bases from J, with 16 bases between. This chain's CDR3 is CASTPGQLINEQFF. The CDR3 region has the DNA TGTGCCAGTACCCCAGGACAGCTAATCAATGAGCAGTTCTTC.

This clonotype showed up many times. The V call is TRBV2, the J call TRBJ1-5; TRBD1 might be the D (5 bases). V lost 4 bases, J lost 3 bases, and 10 bases lay in between. CDR1 is SNHLY and CDR2 is FYNNEI in the germline V gene. The CDR3 spans 14 residues. The CDR3 loop is CASSAGGNNQPQHF. CDR3 coding DNA: TGTGCCAGCAGTGCTGGGGGGAACAATCAGCCCCAGCATTTT.

This clonotype occurred a few times. This chain links TRBV7-2 with TRBJ2-3; 9 bases match TRBD2. Germline V lookup: CDR1 SGHTA, CDR2 FQGNSA. Trimming at V came to 4 bases and at J to 2 bases, leaving 4 bases not matched to a gene. The CDR3 loop spans 15 amino acids. The CDR3 DNA reads as TGTGCCAGCAGCTCCTCTAGCGGGAACACAGATACGCAGTATTTT. This codes for CASSSSSGNTDTQYF.

This clonotype was found many times. The CDR3 bases are TGTGCCAGCAGTTTTGCCACCGGGACAGGGGATGGCTACACCTTC. Translated: CASSFATGTGDGYTF. The rearrangement uses TRBV12-3 or TRBV12-4 and TRBJ1-2; 10 bases are a match to TRBD1. After removal of 3 bases from V and 6 bases from J, the junction contained 7 bases not matched to a gene. The CDR3 is 15 amino acids.

The J gene is TRBJ2-7, the V gene TRBV20-1; no clear D gene. V lost 6 bases, J lost 3 bases, and 15 bases lay in between. CDR1 and CDR2 (germline): DFQATT, SNEGSKA (reference sequence). The CDR3 totals 13 residues. The CDR3 here is CSAPIVSLYEQYF. The CDR3 bases are TGCAGTGCGCCTATTGTGTCTCTCTACGAGCAGTACTTC.

Many counts were recorded for this clonotype. This chain uses TRBV6-5 with TRBJ2-5, with D perhaps given as TRBD1 or TRBD2 (6 bases each). Germline V gene lookup returns CDR1 MNHEY and CDR2 SVGAGI. V was trimmed by 2 bases and J by 2 bases, leaving 12 bases between them. The length of the CDR3 is 15 residues. As DNA, the CDR3 is TGTGCCAGCAGTTACCGGTCGGGGGCACAAGAGACCCAGTACTTC. Translated: CASSYRSGAQETQYF.

This clonotype has a handful of counts. The CDR3 DNA is TGTGCCAGCAGCGCCGAACCGGGACTAGCGCTTCAAGAGACCCAGTACTTC. As protein: CASSAEPGLALQETQYF. J is TRBJ2-5 and V is TRBV7-2; 10 nucleotides match TRBD2. Per germline, CDR1 SGHTA and CDR2 FQGNSA. The CDR3 length is 17 residues. With V trimmed by 5 bases and J by 2 bases, 11 bases remained unmatched.